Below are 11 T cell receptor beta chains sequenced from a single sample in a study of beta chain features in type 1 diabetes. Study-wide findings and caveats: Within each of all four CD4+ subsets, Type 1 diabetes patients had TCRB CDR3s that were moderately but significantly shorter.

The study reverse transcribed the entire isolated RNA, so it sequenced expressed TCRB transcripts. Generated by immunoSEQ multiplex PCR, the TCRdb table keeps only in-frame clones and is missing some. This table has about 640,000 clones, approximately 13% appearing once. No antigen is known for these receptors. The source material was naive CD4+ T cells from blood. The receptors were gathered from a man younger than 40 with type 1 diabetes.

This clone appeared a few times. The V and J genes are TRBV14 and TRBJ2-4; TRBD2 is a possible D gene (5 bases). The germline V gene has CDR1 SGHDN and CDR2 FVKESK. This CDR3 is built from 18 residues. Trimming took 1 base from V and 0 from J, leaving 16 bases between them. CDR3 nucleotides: TGTGCCAGCAGCCAAGGAGTCAAGGAGGATTTAGCCAAAAACATTCAGTACTTC. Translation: CASSQGVKEDLAKNIQYF. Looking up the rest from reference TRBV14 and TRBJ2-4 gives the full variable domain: EAGVTQFPSHSVIEKGQTVTLRCDPISGHDNLYWYRRVMGKEIKFLLHFVKESKQDESGMPNNRFLAERTGGTYSTLKVQPAELEDSGVYFCASSQGVKEDLAKNIQYFGAGTRLSVL.

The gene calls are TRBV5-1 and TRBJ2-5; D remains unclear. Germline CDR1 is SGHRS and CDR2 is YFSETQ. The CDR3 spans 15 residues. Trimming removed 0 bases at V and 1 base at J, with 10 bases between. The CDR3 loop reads CASSLVSTTQETQYF. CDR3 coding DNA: TGCGCCAGCAGCTTGGTTTCCACCACCCAAGAGACCCAGTACTTC.

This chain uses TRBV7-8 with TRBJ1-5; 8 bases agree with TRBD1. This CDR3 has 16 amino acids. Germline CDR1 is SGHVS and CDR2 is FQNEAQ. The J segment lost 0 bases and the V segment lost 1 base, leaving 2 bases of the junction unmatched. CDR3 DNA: TGTGCCAGCAGCTTAGACAGGGGGAATAGCAATCAGCCCCAGCATTTT. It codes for CASSLDRGNSNQPQHF.

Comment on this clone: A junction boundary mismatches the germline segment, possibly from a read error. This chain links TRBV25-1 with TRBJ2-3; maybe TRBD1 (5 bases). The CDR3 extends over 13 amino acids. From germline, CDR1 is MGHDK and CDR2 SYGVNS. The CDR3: CASSEYRGDMQYF. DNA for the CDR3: TGTGCCAGCAGTGAATATAGGGGCGATATGCAGTATTTT.

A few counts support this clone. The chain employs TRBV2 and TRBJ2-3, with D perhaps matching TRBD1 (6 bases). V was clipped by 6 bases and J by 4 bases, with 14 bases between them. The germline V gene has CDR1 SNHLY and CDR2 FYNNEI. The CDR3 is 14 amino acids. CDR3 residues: CASRGTGPADTQYF. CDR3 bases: TGTGCCAGCAGGGGAACAGGGCCCGCAGATACGCAGTATTTT.

The DNA for the CDR3 is TGCAGCGCAGGAAAGGGTGGAGACTATGGCTACACCTTC. Protein product: CSAGKGGDYGYTF. The chain is built from TRBV29-1 and TRBJ1-2; D not certain. CDR3 length: 13 residues. CDR1 and CDR2 (germline): SQVTM, ANQGSEA. The V end lost 7 bases, the J end lost 3 bases, and 15 bases lay between the germline ends. Complete variable domain (other parts from reference TRBV29-1 and TRBJ1-2): SAVISQKPSRDICQRGTSLTIQCQVDSQVTMMFWYRQQPGQSLTLIATANQGSEATYESGFVIDKFPISRPNLTFSTLTVSNMSPEDSSIYLCSAGKGGDYGYTFGSGTRLTVV.

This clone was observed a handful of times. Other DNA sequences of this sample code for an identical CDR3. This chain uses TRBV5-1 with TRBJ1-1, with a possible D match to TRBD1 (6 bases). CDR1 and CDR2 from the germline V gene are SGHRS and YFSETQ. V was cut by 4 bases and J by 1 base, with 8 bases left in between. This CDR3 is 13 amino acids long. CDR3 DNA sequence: TGCGCCAGCAGCGCGGGACAGAACACTGAAGCTTTCTTT. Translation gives CASSAGQNTEAFF.

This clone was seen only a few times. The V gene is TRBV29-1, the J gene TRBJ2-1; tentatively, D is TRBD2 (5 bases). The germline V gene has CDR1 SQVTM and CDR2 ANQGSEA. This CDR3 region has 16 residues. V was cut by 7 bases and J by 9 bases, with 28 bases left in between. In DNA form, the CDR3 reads TGCAGCGCCGGCGGAACTAAGGTCGTTGTTCGGGGTGAGCAGTTCTTC. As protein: CSAGGTKVVVRGEQFF.

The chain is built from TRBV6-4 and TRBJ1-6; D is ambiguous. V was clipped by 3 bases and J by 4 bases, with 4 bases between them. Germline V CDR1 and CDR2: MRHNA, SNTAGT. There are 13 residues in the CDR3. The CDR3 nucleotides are TGTGCCAGCAGTGAAGGGTATAATTCACCCCTCCACTTT. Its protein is CASSEGYNSPLHF.

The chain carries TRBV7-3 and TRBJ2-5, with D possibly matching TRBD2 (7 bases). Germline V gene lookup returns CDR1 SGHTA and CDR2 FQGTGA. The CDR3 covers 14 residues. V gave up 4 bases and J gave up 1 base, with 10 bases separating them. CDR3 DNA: TGTGCCAGCAGCTACGGGGGGCTCCAAGAGACCCAGTACTTC. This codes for CASSYGGLQETQYF.

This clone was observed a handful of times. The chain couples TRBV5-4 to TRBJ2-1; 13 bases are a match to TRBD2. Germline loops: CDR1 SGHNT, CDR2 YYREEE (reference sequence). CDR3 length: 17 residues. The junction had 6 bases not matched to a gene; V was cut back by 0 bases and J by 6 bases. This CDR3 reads CASSLDSRTSGGNEQFF. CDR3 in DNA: TGTGCCAGCAGCTTGGATTCACGGACTAGCGGGGGCAATGAGCAGTTCTTC.